This record concerns one T cell receptor beta chain sequence. What it recognizes is unknown. These data originate in a study of cytomegalovirus exposure and HLA in healthy donors. Between the trimmed V and J ends, which lost 10 bases and 2 bases, there was a span of 18 bases. The germline V gene has CDR1 ENHRY and CDR2 SYGVKD. The CDR3 is 15 residues long. Study-level results: The authors enumerated roughly 160 TCR beta chains as linked to cytomegalovirus. Confirmation in vitro established that three CMV-associated chains were specific for CMV antigens.

The PCR contained 60 Vbeta and 13 Jbeta primers. Sequencing used immunoSEQ multiplex PCR; TCRdb keeps in-frame clones, though not all of them. Of about 160,000 clones listed, around four fifths were seen once; the top ten hold around 2%. The receptor comes from a man aged 18 to 35 in good health and CMV-seronegative. The material sequenced was PBMCs. The V and J genes are TRBV10-3 and TRBJ2-1, with D perhaps matching TRBD1 (6 bases). CDR3 sequence reads: CATSQTDSPYNEQFF. Here the CDR3 DNA reads TGTGCCACAAGCCAGACGGACAGTCCCTACAATGAGCAGTTCTTC.